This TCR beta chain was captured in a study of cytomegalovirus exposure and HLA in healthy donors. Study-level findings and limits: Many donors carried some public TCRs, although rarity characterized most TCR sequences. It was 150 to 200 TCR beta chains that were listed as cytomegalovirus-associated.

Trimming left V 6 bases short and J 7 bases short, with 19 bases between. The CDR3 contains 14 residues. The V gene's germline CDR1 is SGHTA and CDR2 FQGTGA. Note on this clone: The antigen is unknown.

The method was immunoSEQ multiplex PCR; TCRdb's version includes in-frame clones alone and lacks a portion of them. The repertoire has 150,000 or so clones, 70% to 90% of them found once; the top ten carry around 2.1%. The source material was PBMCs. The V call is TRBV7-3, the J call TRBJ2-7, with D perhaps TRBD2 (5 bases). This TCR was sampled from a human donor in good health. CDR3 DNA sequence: TGTGCCAGCAGTCCCGGGGAACTACGGAGTGAGCAGTACTTC. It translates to CASSPGELRSEQYF.